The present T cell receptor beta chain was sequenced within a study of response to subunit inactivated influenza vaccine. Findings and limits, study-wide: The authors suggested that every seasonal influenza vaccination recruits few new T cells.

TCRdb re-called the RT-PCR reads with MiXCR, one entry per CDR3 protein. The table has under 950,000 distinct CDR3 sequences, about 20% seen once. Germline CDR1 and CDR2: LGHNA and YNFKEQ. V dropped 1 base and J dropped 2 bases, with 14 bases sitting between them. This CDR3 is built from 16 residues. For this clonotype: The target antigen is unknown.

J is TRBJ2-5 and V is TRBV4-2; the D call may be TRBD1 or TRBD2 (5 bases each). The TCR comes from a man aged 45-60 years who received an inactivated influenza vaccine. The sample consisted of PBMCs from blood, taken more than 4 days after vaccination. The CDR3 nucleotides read TGTGCCAGCAGCCAAGGTACGGGGCTTCAACAAGAGACCCAGTACTTC. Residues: CASSQGTGLQQETQYF.